Presented here are 3 T cell receptor beta chains from one specimen sequenced in a study of CD8+CD57+ T cells in acquired aplastic anemia. Patients picked for sequencing had shown CD8+CD57+ cell expansion detected by flow cytometry. TCR beta VDJ and CDR3 profiles were obtained from a genomic DNA template. In TCRdb, the reads were re-called with MiXCR into one record per CDR3 protein. The repertoire holds over 150,000 distinct CDR3 sequences, with about 64% as singletons. Sequencing used sorted CD4+, CD8+, or CD8+CD57+ T cells (not recorded which) from PBMCs. All receptors derive from a human donor with aplastic anemia.

The chain carries TRBV2 and TRBJ2-7; 10 nucleotides agree with TRBD2. CDR3 length equals 15 residues. Germline V lookup: CDR1 SNHLY, CDR2 FYNNEI. After removal of 6 bases from V and 4 bases from J, the junction contained 9 bases not matched to a gene. CDR3: CASSHPAGGRYEQYF. CDR3 DNA sequence: TGTGCCAGCAGCCACCCAGCGGGGGGGCGGTACGAGCAGTACTTC.

This clonotype was observed once. The chain is built from TRBV14 and TRBJ2-5; 7 bases align to TRBD2. V lost 3 bases to trimming and J lost 4 bases; unmatched junction nucleotides: 2. CDR3 length: 13 residues. Per germline, CDR1 SGHDN and CDR2 FVKESK. CDR3 sequence: CASSQASGETQYF. CDR3 coding DNA: TGTGCCAGCAGCCAGGCTAGCGGAGAGACCCAGTACTTC.

The rearrangement joins TRBV12-3 or TRBV12-4 to TRBJ2-7; 8 bases are a match to TRBD1. The CDR3 runs to 13 residues. With 10 bases clipped from V and 0 bases from J, the junction kept 5 bases outside the gene matches. CDR3 residues: CATQTGGSYEQYF. CDR3 sequence (DNA): TGTGCCACCCAAACAGGGGGCTCCTACGAGCAGTACTTC.